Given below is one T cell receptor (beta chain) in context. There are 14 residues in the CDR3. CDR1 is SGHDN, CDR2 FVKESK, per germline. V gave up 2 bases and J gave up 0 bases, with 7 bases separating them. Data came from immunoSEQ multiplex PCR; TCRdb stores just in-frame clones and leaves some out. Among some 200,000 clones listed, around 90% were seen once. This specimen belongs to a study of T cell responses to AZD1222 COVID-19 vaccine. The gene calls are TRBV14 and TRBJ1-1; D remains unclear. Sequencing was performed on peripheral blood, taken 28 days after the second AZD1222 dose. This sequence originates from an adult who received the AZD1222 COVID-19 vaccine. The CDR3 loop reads CASSQLGLNTEAFF. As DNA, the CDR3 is TGTGCCAGCAGCCAACTGGGCCTGAACACTGAAGCTTTCTTT.